This entry lists 27 T cell receptor beta chains sequenced from one sample in a study of cytomegalovirus exposure and HLA in healthy donors. Sequenced by immunoSEQ multiplex PCR; TCRdb stores in-frame clones only, minus some. This table holds roughly 130,000 clones, about 90% found once. Input material: PBMCs. The origin of the receptors is a man aged 25-45 years in good health and CMV-seronegative.

This clone was counted a few times. The rearrangement links TRBV27 to TRBJ2-7; a possible D gene is TRBD2 (6 bases). The CDR3 has 12 residues. Trimming removed 8 bases at V and 7 bases at J, with 15 bases between. From germline, CDR1 is MNHEY and CDR2 SMNVEV (reference sequence). CDR3 amino acids: CASSSGGREQYF. CDR3 DNA: TGTGCCAGCTCCTCAGGAGGGAGGGAGCAGTACTTC.

V usage is TRBV5-1 and J usage is TRBJ2-1, with a weak D call TRBD1 (6 bases). The CDR3 covers 13 residues. The ends were cut back, 3 bases at V and 4 bases at J, with 8 bases in the middle. Germline CDR1 reads SGHRS; CDR2 reads YFSETQ. CDR3 DNA sequence: TGCGCCAGCAGCTCAACAGGGTACAATGAGCAGTTCTTC. Translation gives CASSSTGYNEQFF.

The chain employs TRBV19 and TRBJ2-7; D gene ambiguous. Germline-derived CDR1 and CDR2 are LNHDA and SQIVND (reference sequence). This CDR3 region has 14 residues. Trimming cost V 0 bases and J 1 base, with 7 bases left between them. CDR3 nucleotide sequence: TGTGCCAGTAGTATAGAGGGCAGTTCCTACGAGCAGTACTTC. Encoded protein: CASSIEGSSYEQYF.

The rearrangement links TRBV7-9 to TRBJ2-5; 7 bases align to TRBD1. Germline V gene data show CDR1 as SEHNR and CDR2 as FQNEAQ (reference sequence). Germline trimming cut 0 bases from V and 13 bases from J; bases unmatched to any gene: 14. The CDR3 is 15 residues long. CDR3 DNA sequence: TGTGCCAGCAGCTTAGCATTCGGGACAGCCAATCGGCCGTACTTC. Its translation is CASSLAFGTANRPYF.

The V gene is TRBV23-1, the J gene TRBJ1-1; D perhaps matches TRBD1 (5 bases). TRBV23-1 is designated an ORF whose function remains uncertain. V was pared by 3 bases and J by 4 bases, with 18 bases between. This CDR3 region has 16 residues. For the CDR3, the DNA is TGCGCCAGCAGTCAGGGTAGTAGGTCAGGGCCCACTGAAGCTTTCTTT. This sequence encodes CASSQGSRSGPTEAFF.

CDR3 in amino acids: CASSWGPGGTLETQYF. The CDR3 DNA reads TGTGCCAGCAGTTGGGGGCCGGGGGGGACGTTGGAGACCCAGTACTTC. V and J are TRBV27 and TRBJ2-5; TRBD2 matches 8 bases. Germline CDR1 reads MNHEY; CDR2 reads SMNVEV (reference sequence). CDR3 length: 16 amino acids. After removal of 4 bases from V and 5 bases from J, the junction contained 12 bases not matched to a gene.

Only one count was recorded for this clone. Other DNA sequences in the sample encode the same CDR3. The rearrangement joins TRBV18 to TRBJ1-1; D not certain. The germline V gene encodes CDR1 KGHSH and CDR2 LQKENI. V was trimmed by 2 bases and J by 8 bases, leaving 6 bases between them. CDR3 size: 11 residues. The CDR3 loop reads CASSPNGEAFF. The CDR3 DNA is TGTGCCAGCTCACCAAACGGGGAAGCTTTCTTT.

The chain links TRBV6-1 to TRBJ1-3; D possibly corresponds to TRBD1 (6 bases). The V and J ends lost 6 bases and 2 bases respectively, with 14 bases between them. This CDR3 is 15 amino acids long. Germline V lookup: CDR1 MNHNS, CDR2 SASEGT. CDR3 loop: CASRGAIVTGNTIYF. The DNA of the CDR3 is TGTGCCAGCAGGGGGGCGATCGTCACTGGAAACACCATATATTTT.

The V gene is TRBV7-7, the J gene TRBJ2-3, with 10 bases that match TRBD2. Germline loops: CDR1 SSHAT, CDR2 FNYEAQ (reference sequence). The V and J ends lost 5 bases and 4 bases, in that order; junction bases with no gene match: 3. This CDR3 region has 14 residues. CDR3 nucleotide sequence: TGTGCCAGCAGCACCCTAGCGGGAGCAGATACGCAGTATTTT. The encoded protein is CASSTLAGADTQYF.

CDR3 sequence (DNA): TGCGCCAGCAGCCAAGATTTGGGGGGAGGAGAGACCCAGTACTTC. Protein product: CASSQDLGGGETQYF. This chain links TRBV4-3 with TRBJ2-5; D may be TRBD2 (6 bases). The CDR3 length is 15 residues. The V gene lost 0 bases and the J gene lost 4 bases, with 12 bases spanning the gap. From germline, CDR1 is LGHNA and CDR2 YSLEER.

This chain links TRBV13 with TRBJ1-1, with D possibly being TRBD1 (6 bases). V shed 0 bases and J shed 4 bases, with 12 bases lying between them. CDR3 size: 15 residues. Per the germline V gene, CDR1 is PRHDT and CDR2 is FYEKMQ (reference sequence). As DNA, the CDR3 is TGTGCCAGCAGCTTAGGGTTAGGCAGGGGCACTGAAGCTTTCTTT. It is translated as CASSLGLGRGTEAFF.

The count of this clone is one. This rearrangement joins TRBV5-6 to TRBJ2-7; 9 bases line up with TRBD1. The CDR3 is 16 amino acids. The germline V gene encodes CDR1 SGHDT and CDR2 YYEEEE. After removal of 0 bases from V and 4 bases from J, the junction contained 8 bases not matched to a gene. In DNA form, the CDR3 reads TGTGCCAGCAGCTTGGCGGGGACAGGGAAGTTGTACGAGCAGTACTTC. It is translated as CASSLAGTGKLYEQYF.

This rearrangement joins TRBV5-6 to TRBJ2-3, with TRBD2 as a possible D gene (8 bases). In germline, CDR1 is SGHDT, CDR2 YYEEEE. V was trimmed by 4 bases and J by 5 bases, leaving 20 bases between them. The CDR3 spans 16 residues. CDR3 nucleotide sequence: TGTGCCAGCAGCCGACCCGGGACTAGACAGGGAGATACGCAGTATTTT. It is translated as CASSRPGTRQGDTQYF.

V gene TRBV14 combines with J gene TRBJ2-2; 8 nucleotides line up with TRBD1. The CDR3 consists of 15 residues. The ends lost 4 bases at V and 1 base at J; junction bases unmatched: 2. Per germline, CDR1 SGHDN and CDR2 FVKESK. The CDR3 DNA is TGTGCCAGCAGCCGGGACAGGTTGAACACCGGGGAGCTGTTTTTT. It encodes CASSRDRLNTGELFF.

This chain joins TRBV30 and TRBJ2-5; 8 bases align to TRBD1. Unmatched junction bases numbered 10, after V lost 5 bases and J lost 5 bases. The CDR3 extends over 14 amino acids. Germline V gene data show CDR1 as GTSNPN and CDR2 as SVGIG (reference sequence). CDR3 nucleotides: TGTGCCTGGGAAGCCAGGGGGCTGGGGGAGACCCAGTACTTC. Translation: CAWEARGLGETQYF.

This chain links TRBV7-3 with TRBJ2-3; D possibly corresponds to TRBD2 (5 bases). V lost 4 bases and J lost 6, with 11 bases in between. CDR1 is SGHTA, CDR2 FQGTGA, per germline. This CDR3 contains 13 residues. This chain's CDR3 is CASSSNTRDTQYF. The CDR3 DNA is TGTGCCAGCAGCTCCAACACTAGGGATACGCAGTATTTT.

The CDR3 region has the DNA TGCGCCAGCAGCCAAGGGACTAGCGGGGTGAGTTCGCAGTATTTT. It encodes CASSQGTSGVSSQYF. This sequence joins TRBV4-1 and TRBJ2-3; the match to TRBD2 covers 12 bases. V was pared by 1 base and J by 10 bases, with 6 bases of the junction left unmatched. Germline CDR1 is MGHRA and CDR2 is YSYEKL. The CDR3 sequence is 15 residues long.

Written as DNA, the CDR3 is TGCGCCAGCAGCCGCGTGGGACAGCCCCACTACGAGCAGTACTTC. Its translation is CASSRVGQPHYEQYF. This chain connects TRBV4-1 to TRBJ2-7; the match to TRBD1 covers 7 bases. Germline CDR1 MGHRA, CDR2 YSYEKL. V lost 4 bases, J lost 3 bases, and 9 bases stayed unmatched. CDR3 length: 15 amino acids.

The genes are TRBV14 and TRBJ1-2; maybe TRBD1 (5 bases). The CDR3 totals 15 residues. Germline CDR1 reads SGHDN; CDR2 reads FVKESK. Trimming took off 4 bases at V and 3 bases at J, with 15 bases between the two ends. This CDR3 is CASSPRVTGDYGYTF. The CDR3 DNA reads as TGTGCCAGCAGCCCCAGGGTGACGGGAGACTATGGCTACACCTTC.

The V call is TRBV13, the J call TRBJ2-6; a possible D gene is TRBD1 (5 bases). Per the germline V gene, CDR1 is PRHDT and CDR2 is FYEKMQ (reference sequence). The CDR3 extends over 16 amino acids. Deletions cut 3 bases from V and 1 base from J, with 10 bases between. CDR3 sequence reads: CASSFIRGSGANVLTF. CDR3 in DNA: TGTGCCAGCAGCTTTATTAGGGGTTCTGGGGCCAACGTCCTGACTTTC.

V and J are TRBV4-3 and TRBJ2-1; tentatively, D is TRBD2 (6 bases). The germline V and J ends were trimmed by 0 bases and 4 bases, with 13 bases remaining between them. There are 16 residues in the CDR3. The germline gives CDR1 LGHNA, CDR2 YSLEER. For the CDR3, the DNA is TGCGCCAGCAGCCAAGATCGGGGACTGATATACAATGAGCAGTTCTTC. It specifies CASSQDRGLIYNEQFF.

CDR3 nucleotide sequence: TGTGCCAGCAGCTTGCCTTGGGGAGGGGGTAGAAGCAATGAGCAGTTCTTC. It codes for CASSLPWGGGRSNEQFF. J is TRBJ2-1 and V is TRBV5-4, with a weak D call TRBD2 (7 bases). Trimming removed 1 base from V and 6 bases from J, with 20 bases in between. CDR3 length: 17 amino acids. The germline V gene encodes CDR1 SGHNT and CDR2 YYREEE (reference sequence).

V and J are TRBV6-5 and TRBJ2-2; possibly TRBD2 for D (5 bases). Trimming cost V 7 bases and J 6 bases, with 12 bases left between them. This CDR3 is 13 amino acids long. Germline CDR1 and CDR2: MNHEY and SVGAGI. CDR3 coding DNA: TGTGCCAGCATCGGGGTTTATGCCGGGGAGCTGTTTTTT. Its translation: CASIGVYAGELFF.

This clone was found once. The chain couples TRBV7-2 to TRBJ2-5; a possible D gene is TRBD2 (6 bases). The V gene lost 6 bases and the J gene lost 3 bases, with 17 bases spanning the gap. CDR1 is SGHTA and CDR2 is FQGNSA in the germline V gene. The CDR3 spans 15 residues. CDR3 bases: TGTGCCAGCAGACGAGGCGGTAAGCGGGAAGAGACCCAGTACTTC. Translating it yields CASRRGGKREETQYF.

This chain uses TRBV2 with TRBJ1-1; D is unclear. This CDR3 spans 14 amino acids. Between the trimmed V and J ends, which lost 6 bases and 1 base, there was a span of 12 bases. From germline, CDR1 is SNHLY and CDR2 FYNNEI. The CDR3 region is CASSLASRNTEAFF. The CDR3 DNA reads as TGTGCCAGCAGCTTAGCGTCCCGGAACACTGAAGCTTTCTTT.

This clone has more than one count but fewer than ten. This chain connects TRBV7-9 to TRBJ2-4; D is possibly TRBD2 (6 bases). The V end lost 2 bases, the J end lost 0 bases, and 20 bases lay between the germline ends. Germline V gives CDR1 SEHNR, CDR2 FQNEAQ (reference sequence). This CDR3 comprises 19 residues. CDR3 amino acids: CASSLNQGLDPLAKNIQYF. Here the CDR3 DNA reads TGTGCCAGCAGCTTAAATCAGGGACTCGACCCATTAGCCAAAAACATTCAGTACTTC.

The chain recombines TRBV29-1 with TRBJ1-1; 10 nucleotides align to TRBD1. The CDR3 runs 14 residues. Unmatched junction bases numbered 6, after V lost 7 bases and J lost 1 base. Germline CDR1 is SQVTM and CDR2 is ANQGSEA. The CDR3 here is CSGWTGGRNTEAFF. In DNA, the CDR3 is TGCAGCGGCTGGACAGGGGGAAGGAACACTGAAGCTTTCTTT.